Listed below are T cell receptor beta chains from one sample, sequenced in a study of shared clonotypes between healthy human individuals. Sequenced by immunoSEQ multiplex PCR; TCRdb stores in-frame clones only, minus some. The data show about 580,000 clones, with about 98% seen just once and 0.3% held by the top ten. The material sequenced was naive CD8+ T cells sorted from blood. Receptor source: a man aged 25 to 45 in good health. The CDR3 runs from the conserved cysteine through the conserved F or W. A D gene is named only where the DNA matches it firmly. Rows may omit the clone size; those that give it use once, few, many or a size class.

CDR3 length | D gene | J gene | V gene | clone size | CDR3 DNA | CDR3 protein
14 | NA | TRBJ1-2 | TRBV29-1 | NA | TGCAGCGTTGGGCTCGGGGGGGCCGACTATGGCTACACCTTT | CSVGLGGADYGYTF
15 | NA | TRBJ1-1 | TRBV27 | once | TGTGCCAGCAGACCTATAGGGTTCAGGGACACTGAAGCTTTCTTT | CASRPIGFRDTEAFF
16 | NA | TRBJ1-4 | TRBV14 | NA | TGTGCCAGCAGCCAACTTACTCCTGCAACTAATGAAAAACTGTTTTTT | CASSQLTPATNEKLFF
15 | NA | TRBJ2-7 | TRBV28 | NA | TGTGCCAGCAGATTAGGATTGGGACTCATATACGAGCAGTACTTC | CASRLGLGLIYEQYF
14 | TRBD1 | TRBJ2-7 | TRBV2 | NA | TGTGCATCCAGCCCGGGACAGGGTTGGTACGAGCAGTACTTC | CASSPGQGWYEQYF
12 | NA | TRBJ2-7 | TRBV11-2 | once | TGTGCCAGCAGCTTAGCCACCTACGAGCAGTACTTC | CASSLATYEQYF
12 | NA | TRBJ2-1 | TRBV7-9 | NA | TGTGCCAGCCTGGAACAGAACAATGAGCAGTTCTTC | CASLEQNNEQFF
13 | NA | TRBJ2-7 | TRBV4-1 | NA | TGCGCCAGCAGCCAAAACCGACAGTCCGAGCAGTACTTC | CASSQNRQSEQYF
16 | NA | TRBJ2-2 | TRBV29-1 | NA | TGCAGCGTTGAGTATAAGGAAGAGGGCAACACCGGGGAGCTGTTTTTT | CSVEYKEEGNTGELFF
12 | NA | TRBJ2-2 | TRBV7-6 | NA | TGTGCCAGCAGACGTGACACCGGGGAGCTGTTTTTT | CASRRDTGELFF
15 | NA | TRBJ1-4 | TRBV4-2 | NA | TGTGCCAGCAGCCTTGACAGCTATGATAATGAAAAACTGTTTTTT | CASSLDSYDNEKLFF
16 | NA | TRBJ2-7 | TRBV28 | once | TGTGCCAGCAGTTTGACATTGACGGAGGGTTCCTACGAGCAGTACTTC | CASSLTLTEGSYEQYF
15 | TRBD1 | TRBJ2-7 | TRBV5-4 | NA | TGTGCCAGCAGCTTGGAGGGGACAGGGGGCTACGAGCAGTACTTC | CASSLEGTGGYEQYF
13 | NA | TRBJ2-5 | TRBV7-9 | NA | TGTGCCAGCAGCTTTCTGGGGCTCGAGACCCAGTACTTC | CASSFLGLETQYF
14 | NA | TRBJ2-7 | TRBV5-1 | NA | TGCGCCAGCAGCTTGGGGCTGGGCGGTTACGAGCAGTACTTC | CASSLGLGGYEQYF
12 | TRBD1 | TRBJ1-1 | TRBV11-2 | NA | TGTGCCAGCAGCAACAGGGGGCCGGAAGCTTTCTTT | CASSNRGPEAFF
12 | NA | TRBJ2-1 | TRBV9 | NA | TGTGCCAGCAGCGTAAATACGGGTGAGCAGTTCTTC | CASSVNTGEQFF
14 | NA | TRBJ2-7 | TRBV7-2 | NA | TGTGCCAGCAGCTTAAGTCCAGAGGCCTACGAGCAGTACTTC | CASSLSPEAYEQYF
15 | TRBD2 | TRBJ2-1 | TRBV30 | NA | TGTGCCTGGAGTGCCGGGACTAGCTCCTACAATGAGCAGTTCTTC | CAWSAGTSSYNEQFF
15 | TRBD2 | TRBJ2-7 | TRBV28 | NA | TGTGCCAGCAGTTTAACGGGACTAGAAACATACGAGCAGTACTTC | CASSLTGLETYEQYF
15 | NA | TRBJ1-2 | TRBV6-5 | NA | TGTGCCAGCAGTTACTCGATGGCGGGAAACTATGGCTACACCTTC | CASSYSMAGNYGYTF
15 | TRBD2 | TRBJ2-7 | TRBV9 | NA | TGTGCCAGCAGCGCTTCAACTAGCGGGAGGGACGAGCAGTACTTC | CASSASTSGRDEQYF
13 | NA | TRBJ2-7 | TRBV5-1 | NA | TGCGCCAGCAGCTTGGGGGGGCCGTACGAGCAGTACTTC | CASSLGGPYEQYF